What follows describes a single T cell receptor (beta chain). The data were obtained in a study of blood T cell repertoires in COVID-19. Overall study: Sources were T cells, B-cell-depleted T cells, or PBMCs; the material itself was cDNA or gDNA.

As handled by the study authors: Reference gene primer amplification gave nucleated cell count estimates. Measured with immunoSEQ multiplex PCR; TCRdb has only the in-frame clones, and not every one. V and J calls and clone size come straight from that table; D and trimming were deduced from the DNA. The table records roughly 200,000 clones, around 86% of them present only once. The V gene's germline CDR1 is SEHNR and CDR2 FQNEAQ (reference sequence). The CDR3 runs 14 residues. V lost 2 bases and J lost 4, with 9 bases in between. This sequence joins TRBV7-9 and TRBJ1-3; TRBD1 is a possible D gene (5 bases). The material sequenced was peripheral blood. The clonotype was recovered from a man aged 60 to 75 with acute or convalescent COVID-19. The CDR3 is CASSLRGTGNTIYF. CDR3 in DNA: TGTGCCAGCAGCTTAAGGGGAACAGGAAACACCATATATTTT. The variable domain in full, completed from reference TRBV7-9 and TRBJ1-3, reads DTGVSQNPRHKITKRGQNVTFRCDPISEHNRLYWYRQTLGQGPEFLTYFQNEAQLEKSRLLSDRFSAERPKGSFSTLEIQRTEQGDSAMYLCASSLRGTGNTIYFGEGSWLTVV.